This T cell receptor (beta chain) was identified in a study of blood T cell repertoires in COVID-19. Germline lookup yields CDR1 LNHNV and CDR2 YYDKDF (reference sequence). The CDR3 runs 15 residues. Between the trimmed V and J ends, which lost 4 bases and 8 bases, there was a span of 18 bases. The repertoire was sequenced with immunoSEQ multiplex PCR; TCRdb's copy has only in-frame clones and lacks some. The sample has fewer than 250,000 clones, around 90% seen once. The sequencing input was peripheral blood. The gene calls are TRBV15 and TRBJ2-1, with D perhaps TRBD1 (5 bases). The TCR originated in a man aged 25-40 years with COVID-19, enrolled during active disease. In DNA form, the CDR3 reads TGTGCCACCAGCATAGGACACTTTGAGCACGATGAGCAGTTCTTC. This sequence encodes CATSIGHFEHDEQFF.